This TCR beta chain emerged from a study of cytomegalovirus exposure and HLA in healthy donors. The CDR3 has 14 amino acids. CDR1 SGHRS and CDR2 YFSETQ come from the germline V gene. V shed 4 bases and J 7 bases; nucleotides not matched to a gene: 8. The PCR used 60 Vbeta and 13 Jbeta primers. The data were produced by immunoSEQ multiplex PCR, yet TCRdb's version contains in-frame clones alone and is incomplete. This table holds about 150,000 clones, 65% to 75% found once. The receptor was derived from a man aged 55 to 70 in good health and CMV-seronegative. This rearrangement joins TRBV5-1 to TRBJ2-7, with TRBD1 identical over 10 bases. The sequenced material came from PBMCs. Here the CDR3 DNA reads TGCGCCAGCAGCAGCGGGACAGGGGTGGGAGAGCAGTACTTC. It codes for CASSSGTGVGEQYF.